The present TCR beta chain was sequenced within a study of CD8 T cells in Susac syndrome. TCR beta was sequenced from blood CD8+ and CD4+ T cells. Healthy donors acted as controls, with matching for age and sex. TEMRA cells were enriched by FACS, while CD8+ and CD4+ T cells were obtained through a negative isolation that was performed magnetically. Germline V gene sequence: CDR1 LGHNT, CDR2 FRNRAP. Deletions cut 6 bases from V and 1 base from J, with 15 bases between. The CDR3 contains 15 residues. This clonotype was found once. When the RNA was reverse transcribed, random hexamers were used with an input of about 0.45 to 1 ug. An immunoSEQ multiplex PCR generated amplified TCR beta CDR3 products spanning 54 Vbeta and 13 Jbeta. TCRdb passed the immunoSEQ multiplex PCR reads through MiXCR, listing each CDR3 protein once. This table holds roughly 80,000 distinct CDR3 sequences, around 94% found once.

The clonotype originates from a human donor in good health. Sequencing was performed on CD8+ T cells from PBMCs. This sequence joins TRBV12-5 and TRBJ1-1; possibly TRBD1 for D (5 bases). CDR3 DNA sequence: TGTGCTAGTGGCCCTGGGGGGGTCGAGAACACTGAAGCTTTCTTT. Amino acid sequence: CASGPGGVENTEAFF.